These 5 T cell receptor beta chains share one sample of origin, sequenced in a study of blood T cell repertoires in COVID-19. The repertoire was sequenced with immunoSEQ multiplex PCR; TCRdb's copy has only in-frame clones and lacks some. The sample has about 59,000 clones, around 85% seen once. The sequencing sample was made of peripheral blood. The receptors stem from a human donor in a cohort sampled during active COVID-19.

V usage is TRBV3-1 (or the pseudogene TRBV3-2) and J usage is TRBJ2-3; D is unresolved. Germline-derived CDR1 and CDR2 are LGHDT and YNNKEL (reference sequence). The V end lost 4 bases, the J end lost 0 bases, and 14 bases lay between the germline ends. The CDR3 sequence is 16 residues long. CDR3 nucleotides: TGTGCCAGCAGCCCCGGCCCGTACAGAAGCACAGATACGCAGTATTTT. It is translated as CASSPGPYRSTDTQYF.

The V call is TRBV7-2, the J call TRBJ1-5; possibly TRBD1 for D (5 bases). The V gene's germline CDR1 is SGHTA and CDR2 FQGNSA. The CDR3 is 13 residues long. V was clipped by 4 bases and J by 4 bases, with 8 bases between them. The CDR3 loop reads CASSSRVNQPQHF. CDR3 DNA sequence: TGTGCCAGCAGCTCCAGGGTAAATCAGCCCCAGCATTTT.

This CDR3 is CASSLVRGAGELFF. As DNA, the CDR3 is TGTGCCAGCAGCTTAGTTCGAGGCGCCGGGGAGCTGTTTTTT. This sequence joins TRBV7-6 and TRBJ2-2; D is uncertain. CDR1 is SGHVS and CDR2 is FNYEAQ in the germline V gene. Trimming cost V 1 base and J 6 bases, with 9 bases left between them. This CDR3 contains 14 residues.

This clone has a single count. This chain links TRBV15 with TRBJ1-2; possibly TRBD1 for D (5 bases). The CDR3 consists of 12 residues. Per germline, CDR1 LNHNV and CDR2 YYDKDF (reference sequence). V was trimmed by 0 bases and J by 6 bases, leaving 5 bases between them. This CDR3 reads CATSREQDGYTF. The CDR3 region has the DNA TGTGCCACCAGCAGAGAACAGGATGGCTACACCTTC.

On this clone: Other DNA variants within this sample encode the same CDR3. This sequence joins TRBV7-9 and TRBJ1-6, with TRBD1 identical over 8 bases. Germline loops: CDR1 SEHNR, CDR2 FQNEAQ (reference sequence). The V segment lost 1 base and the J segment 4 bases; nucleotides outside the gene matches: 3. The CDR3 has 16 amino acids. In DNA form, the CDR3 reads TGTGCCAGCAGCTTAGGACAGGGGTTTTATAATTCACCCCTCCACTTT. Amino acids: CASSLGQGFYNSPLHF.